The rows below give T cell receptor beta chains drawn from one sample of a study of blood T cell repertoires in COVID-19. The table came from immunoSEQ multiplex PCR; TCRdb's copy has only in-frame clones and leaves some out. Of 250,000 to 350,000 clones listed, about 83% are singletons. Sequenced: peripheral blood. The receptors were sampled from a woman between 45 and 60 years old with acute or convalescent COVID-19. Each CDR3 is given with its conserved first and last residue. The order of the fields is V gene, J gene, clone size, D gene, CDR3 protein, CDR3 DNA. The D gene is left open where the match is weak. The size field is filled for only some rows; it gives once, few, many or a size class.

v_call: TRBV11-1; j_call: TRBJ2-7; clone_size: NA; d_call: NA; cdr3_aa: CASSVTSSYEQYF; cdr3_nt: TGTGCCAGCAGCGTAACTAGCTCCTACGAGCAGTACTTC
v_call: TRBV27; j_call: TRBJ2-5; clone_size: once; d_call: TRBD2; cdr3_aa: CASSILAGDKETQYF; cdr3_nt: TGTGCCAGCAGTATACTAGCGGGAGATAAAGAGACCCAGTACTTC
v_call: TRBV5-1; j_call: TRBJ1-2; clone_size: NA; d_call: NA; cdr3_aa: CASSLAGLEGYTF; cdr3_nt: TGCGCCAGCAGCTTGGCAGGGTTGGAGGGCTACACCTTC
v_call: TRBV4-2; j_call: TRBJ2-1; clone_size: NA; d_call: TRBD2; cdr3_aa: CASSQSQAGGENEQFF; cdr3_nt: TGTGCCAGCAGCCAATCCCAAGCGGGAGGGGAAAATGAGCAGTTCTTC
v_call: TRBV27; j_call: TRBJ2-2; clone_size: few; d_call: NA; cdr3_aa: CASSLIQNTGELFF; cdr3_nt: TGTGCCAGCAGTTTGATACAGAACACCGGGGAGCTGTTTTTT
v_call: TRBV7-9; j_call: TRBJ1-2; clone_size: NA; d_call: NA; cdr3_aa: CASSLELTGRVTNYGYTF; cdr3_nt: TGTGCCAGCAGCTTAGAGTTAACAGGCCGAGTTACTAACTATGGCTACACCTTC
v_call: TRBV12-5; j_call: TRBJ2-1; clone_size: NA; d_call: TRBD1; cdr3_aa: CASGLGQAYNEQFF; cdr3_nt: TGTGCTAGTGGTCTCGGACAGGCCTACAATGAGCAGTTCTTC
v_call: TRBV15; j_call: TRBJ1-5; clone_size: NA; d_call: NA; cdr3_aa: CATSPRGGSPQHF; cdr3_nt: TGTGCCACCAGCCCCAGAGGGGGTTCGCCCCAGCATTTT
v_call: TRBV28; j_call: TRBJ2-7; clone_size: once; d_call: TRBD1; cdr3_aa: CASSLGRTGSYEQYF; cdr3_nt: TGTGCCAGCAGTTTAGGGCGGACAGGGTCCTACGAGCAGTACTTC
v_call: TRBV6-2/TRBV6-3; j_call: TRBJ2-7; clone_size: few; d_call: TRBD1; cdr3_aa: CASSSGTGGYEQYF; cdr3_nt: TGTGCCAGCAGTTCCGGGACAGGGGGCTACGAGCAGTACTTC
v_call: TRBV27; j_call: TRBJ2-7; clone_size: NA; d_call: TRBD1; cdr3_aa: CATKTGALEQYF; cdr3_nt: TGTGCCACCAAAACAGGGGCTCTCGAGCAGTACTTC
v_call: TRBV13; j_call: TRBJ1-2; clone_size: NA; d_call: NA; cdr3_aa: CASSKTVPYGYTF; cdr3_nt: TGTGCCAGCAGCAAAACAGTACCCTATGGCTACACCTTC
v_call: TRBV6-6; j_call: TRBJ1-2; clone_size: NA; d_call: TRBD1; cdr3_aa: CASTDTRTRTGEGYTF; cdr3_nt: TGTGCCAGCACCGACACAAGGACGAGGACAGGGGAAGGCTACACCTTC
v_call: TRBV9; j_call: TRBJ2-7; clone_size: once; d_call: TRBD2; cdr3_aa: CASSEGTSGRIYEQYF; cdr3_nt: TGTGCCAGCAGCGAGGGAACTAGCGGGAGAATTTACGAGCAGTACTTC
v_call: TRBV4-2; j_call: TRBJ1-2; clone_size: NA; d_call: NA; cdr3_aa: CASSQDPGYGYTF; cdr3_nt: TGTGCCAGCAGCCAAGATCCGGGCTATGGCTACACCTTC
v_call: TRBV19; j_call: TRBJ1-2; clone_size: NA; d_call: NA; cdr3_aa: CASSIISRRSYGYTF; cdr3_nt: TGTGCCAGTAGTATTATCTCGAGGAGGTCCTATGGCTACACCTTC
v_call: TRBV10-2; j_call: TRBJ2-7; clone_size: NA; d_call: NA; cdr3_aa: CASSESGGGREQYF; cdr3_nt: TGCGCCAGCAGTGAGTCAGGGGGGGGTCGGGAGCAGTACTTC
v_call: TRBV6-5; j_call: TRBJ2-7; clone_size: few; d_call: NA; cdr3_aa: CASSYIPGPYEQYF; cdr3_nt: TGTGCCAGCAGTTACATTCCAGGGCCGTACGAGCAGTACTTC
v_call: TRBV21-1; j_call: TRBJ1-5; clone_size: NA; d_call: NA; cdr3_aa: CASSKAAGSGNQPQHF; cdr3_nt: TGTGCCAGCAGCAAAGCGGCCGGGAGTGGCAATCAGCCCCAGCATTTT
v_call: TRBV7-9; j_call: TRBJ2-7; clone_size: NA; d_call: NA; cdr3_aa: CASSLSQRSYEQYF; cdr3_nt: TGTGCCAGCAGCTTATCCCAGCGCTCCTACGAGCAGTACTTC
v_call: TRBV29-1; j_call: TRBJ2-1; clone_size: NA; d_call: NA; cdr3_aa: CSVVAAISEQFF; cdr3_nt: TGCAGCGTTGTGGCGGCTATTAGTGAGCAGTTCTTC
v_call: TRBV7-2; j_call: TRBJ1-4; clone_size: NA; d_call: TRBD1; cdr3_aa: CASGGQYDEKLFF; cdr3_nt: TGTGCCAGCGGGGGACAGTATGATGAAAAACTGTTTTTT
v_call: TRBV7-8; j_call: TRBJ2-7; clone_size: NA; d_call: TRBD1; cdr3_aa: CASSLPRDRVIATYEQYF; cdr3_nt: TGTGCCAGCAGCTTACCTCGGGACAGGGTGATAGCGACCTACGAGCAGTACTTC
v_call: TRBV5-1; j_call: TRBJ2-1; clone_size: NA; d_call: TRBD1; cdr3_aa: CASSLGGQGLYNEQFF; cdr3_nt: TGCGCCAGCAGCCTGGGGGGACAGGGACTCTACAATGAGCAGTTCTTC
v_call: TRBV7-3; j_call: TRBJ2-3; clone_size: NA; d_call: TRBD2; cdr3_aa: CASSSDSGGNTDTQYF; cdr3_nt: TGTGCCAGCAGCTCGGACAGCGGGGGAAACACAGATACGCAGTATTTT
v_call: TRBV11-3; j_call: TRBJ2-1; clone_size: NA; d_call: NA; cdr3_aa: CASSFKAGTEQFF; cdr3_nt: TGTGCCAGCAGCTTCAAGGCGGGAACCGAGCAGTTCTTC
v_call: TRBV11-2; j_call: TRBJ2-7; clone_size: NA; d_call: NA; cdr3_aa: CASSHYYEQYF; cdr3_nt: TGTGCCAGCAGCCACTACTACGAGCAGTACTTC
v_call: TRBV24-1; j_call: TRBJ1-2; clone_size: NA; d_call: TRBD1; cdr3_aa: CATSDYRGGDYGYTF; cdr3_nt: TGTGCCACCAGTGACTACAGGGGAGGTGACTATGGCTACACCTTC
v_call: TRBV30; j_call: TRBJ1-1; clone_size: NA; d_call: NA; cdr3_aa: CAWSVGLNTEAFF; cdr3_nt: TGTGCCTGGAGTGTGGGGCTGAACACTGAAGCTTTCTTT
v_call: TRBV9; j_call: TRBJ2-1; clone_size: NA; d_call: TRBD1; cdr3_aa: CASSAALGTVNFEQFF; cdr3_nt: TGTGCCAGCAGCGCCGCTCTAGGGACAGTAAATTTTGAGCAGTTCTTC
v_call: TRBV19; j_call: TRBJ1-1; clone_size: NA; d_call: NA; cdr3_aa: CASSLGVNTEAFF; cdr3_nt: TGTGCCAGTAGTTTAGGAGTGAACACTGAAGCTTTCTTT
v_call: TRBV6-2/TRBV6-3; j_call: TRBJ2-2; clone_size: NA; d_call: NA; cdr3_aa: CASSSWARNTGELFF; cdr3_nt: TGTGCCAGCAGTTCATGGGCGCGGAACACCGGGGAGCTGTTTTTT
v_call: TRBV7-6; j_call: TRBJ2-1; clone_size: NA; d_call: TRBD2; cdr3_aa: CASSPGTSGRSRYNEQFF; cdr3_nt: TGTGCCAGCAGTCCCGGGACTAGCGGGAGATCTCGGTACAATGAGCAGTTCTTC
v_call: TRBV4-1; j_call: TRBJ2-7; clone_size: NA; d_call: TRBD2; cdr3_aa: CASSPSGRGYEQYF; cdr3_nt: TGCGCCAGCAGCCCCAGCGGGAGGGGCTACGAGCAGTACTTC
v_call: TRBV20-1; j_call: TRBJ1-2; clone_size: NA; d_call: TRBD1; cdr3_aa: CSASPDRNGYTF; cdr3_nt: TGCAGTGCTAGTCCGGACAGGAATGGCTACACCTTC
v_call: TRBV3-1/TRBV3-2; j_call: TRBJ1-6; clone_size: NA; d_call: TRBD1; cdr3_aa: CASSPTSRDRVRTNSPLHF; cdr3_nt: TGTGCCAGCAGCCCAACGTCCCGGGACAGGGTCCGTACCAATTCACCCCTCCACTTT
v_call: TRBV28; j_call: TRBJ1-2; clone_size: once; d_call: TRBD1; cdr3_aa: CASEGQTLFNYGYTF; cdr3_nt: TGTGCCAGCGAGGGACAGACCCTATTTAACTATGGCTACACCTTC
v_call: TRBV28; j_call: TRBJ2-3; clone_size: NA; d_call: NA; cdr3_aa: CATAEGAGRIDTQYF; cdr3_nt: TGTGCCACCGCCGAGGGGGCTGGGAGGATCGATACGCAGTATTTT
v_call: TRBV6-5; j_call: TRBJ1-1; clone_size: NA; d_call: TRBD1; cdr3_aa: CASSWTGEAFF; cdr3_nt: TGTGCCAGCAGCTGGACAGGTGAAGCTTTCTTT
v_call: TRBV28; j_call: TRBJ2-5; clone_size: few; d_call: TRBD2; cdr3_aa: CASNGLAGSGTQYF; cdr3_nt: TGTGCCAGCAACGGACTAGCGGGTTCCGGGACCCAGTACTTC
v_call: TRBV6-4; j_call: TRBJ2-3; clone_size: few; d_call: NA; cdr3_aa: CASSDSGLPDTQYF; cdr3_nt: TGTGCCAGCAGTGACTCGGGACTTCCAGATACGCAGTATTTT
v_call: TRBV28; j_call: TRBJ2-7; clone_size: NA; d_call: NA; cdr3_aa: CASSRYEQYF; cdr3_nt: TGTGCCAGCAGCCGCTACGAGCAGTACTTC
v_call: TRBV5-6; j_call: TRBJ2-1; clone_size: once; d_call: NA; cdr3_aa: CASSFGPGASYNEQFF; cdr3_nt: TGTGCCAGCAGCTTCGGCCCTGGAGCCTCCTACAATGAGCAGTTCTTC
v_call: TRBV5-1; j_call: TRBJ2-1; clone_size: NA; d_call: NA; cdr3_aa: CASSSQGSSYNEQFF; cdr3_nt: TGCGCCAGCAGCTCGCAGGGGAGCTCCTACAATGAGCAGTTCTTC
v_call: TRBV24-1; j_call: TRBJ2-2; clone_size: NA; d_call: NA; cdr3_aa: CATSDFRGAVTGELFF; cdr3_nt: TGTGCCACCAGTGATTTTCGGGGGGCGGTCACCGGGGAGCTGTTTTTT